This T cell receptor beta chain was identified in a study of blood T cell repertoires in COVID-19. About the study: Acute and convalescent COVID-19 specimens originated in the United States, Italy and Spain. T cells, B-cell-depleted T cells, or PBMCs supplied cDNA or gDNA.

Methods used by the authors: Reference gene primer amplification gave nucleated cell count estimates. Assay used: immunoSEQ multiplex PCR; TCRdb lists only in-frame clones, some missing. That table supplies the V and J calls and clone size; D and trimming were determined from the DNA. Here the sample spans 240,000 or so clones, about four fifths being singletons. This clonotype was obtained from a man younger than 45 who had recovered from COVID-19. The sample comprised peripheral blood.

CDR3 sequence: CASSPTGGETQYF. The CDR3 bases are TGTGCCAGCAGCCCGACCGGGGGGGAGACCCAGTACTTC. This rearrangement joins TRBV7-2 to TRBJ2-5, with 7 bases that match TRBD2. The V segment lost 5 bases and the J segment 5 bases; nucleotides outside the gene matches: 5. The CDR3 has 13 amino acids. The germline V gene encodes CDR1 SGHTA and CDR2 FQGNSA. The complete variable domain, with remaining parts taken from reference TRBV7-2 and TRBJ2-5, reads GAGVSQSPSNKVTEKGKDVELRCDPISGHTALYWYRQSLGQGLEFLIYFQGNSAPDKSGLPSDRFSAERTGGSVSTLTIQRTQQEDSAVYLCASSPTGGETQYFGPGTRLLVL.